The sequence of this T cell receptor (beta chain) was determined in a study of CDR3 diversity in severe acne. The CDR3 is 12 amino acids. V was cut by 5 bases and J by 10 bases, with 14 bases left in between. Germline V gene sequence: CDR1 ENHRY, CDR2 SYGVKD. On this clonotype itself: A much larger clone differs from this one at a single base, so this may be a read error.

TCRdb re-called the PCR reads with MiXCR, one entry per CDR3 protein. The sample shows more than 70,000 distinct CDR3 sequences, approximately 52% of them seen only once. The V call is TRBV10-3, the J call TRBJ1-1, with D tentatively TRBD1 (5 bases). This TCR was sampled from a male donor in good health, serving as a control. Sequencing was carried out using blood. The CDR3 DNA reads TGTGCCATCAGTCCTCAGGGAGAAAGAGCTTTCTTT. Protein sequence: CAISPQGERAFF.